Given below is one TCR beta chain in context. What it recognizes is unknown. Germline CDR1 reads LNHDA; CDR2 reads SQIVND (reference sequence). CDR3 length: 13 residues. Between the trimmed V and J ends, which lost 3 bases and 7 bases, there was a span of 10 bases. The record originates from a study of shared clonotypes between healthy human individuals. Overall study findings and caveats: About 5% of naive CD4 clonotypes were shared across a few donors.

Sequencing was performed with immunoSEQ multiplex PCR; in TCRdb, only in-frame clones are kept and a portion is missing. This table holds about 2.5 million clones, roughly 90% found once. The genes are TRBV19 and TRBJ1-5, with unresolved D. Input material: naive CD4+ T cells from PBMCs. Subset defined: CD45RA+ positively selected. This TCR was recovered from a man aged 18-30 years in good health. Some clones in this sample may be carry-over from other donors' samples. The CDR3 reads CASSIPAGQPQHF. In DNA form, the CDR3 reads TGTGCCAGTAGTATTCCCGCTGGGCAGCCCCAGCATTTT. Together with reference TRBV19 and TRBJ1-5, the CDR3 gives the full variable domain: DGGITQSPKYLFRKEGQNVTLSCEQNLNHDAMYWYRQDPGQGLRLIYYSQIVNDFQKGDIAEGYSVSREKKESFPLTVTSAQKNPTAFYLCASSIPAGQPQHFGDGTRLSIL.